This T cell receptor (beta chain) emerged from a study of cytomegalovirus exposure and HLA in healthy donors. At the level of the study: The Caucasian-associated ancestry cluster held 65% to 90% of around 380 genotyped donors. Points from the study as a whole: The authors later linked a missense DCLRE1C variant to TCR beta V- and J-gene trimming. It was in a later analysis that TCR association rates were seen to vary by HLA locus, highest for DRB1 and lowest for HLA-C.

This CDR3 is 10 amino acids long. This clone is categorized as medium-sized. Its target is not known. Vbeta (60) and Jbeta (13) primers were used in the PCR. How the authors handled the data: Around 11 million shared chains were among approximately 80 million unique TCR beta chains counted in a later analysis. The protocol was immunoSEQ multiplex PCR, while the TCRdb copy is restricted to in-frame clones and leaves out a portion. Clonal size and the V and J genes are those of that table, whereas D and trimming came from the DNA. Among fewer than 130,000 clones listed, just under 75% were seen once. This chain uses TRBV21-1 with TRBJ2-7; the table's D call, TRBD2, was not checked against the DNA. TRBV21-1 is listed as a pseudogene. The receptor was isolated from a man aged 50-59 years in good health and CMV-seropositive. The sequenced sample consisted of PBMCs. The CDR3 DNA is TGTGCCAGCAGCCTATGCGAGCAGTACTTC. Its translation is CASSLCEQYF.